Detailed here is one T cell receptor (beta chain). Its antigen is unidentified. The entry originates in a study of cytomegalovirus exposure and HLA in healthy donors. PCR involved 60 Vbeta and 13 Jbeta primers. The method was immunoSEQ multiplex PCR; TCRdb's version includes in-frame clones alone and lacks a portion of them. Of about 250,000 clones listed, 72% are singletons. Every donor was a healthy person donating bone marrow. Study observations and caveats: Earlier analysis looked at TCR beta V segments, and most were productive about 87% or about 30% of the time.

Sequenced material: PBMCs. This receptor was obtained from a female donor in good health and CMV-seronegative.

The CDR3 here is CASRRDRGTGELFF. In DNA form, the CDR3 reads TGTGCCAGCAGACGGGACAGGGGCACCGGGGAGCTGTTTTTT. The chain links TRBV2 to TRBJ2-2, with TRBD1 matching 10 bases. J gave up 4 bases and V 6 bases, and 2 bases lay outside the gene matches. The germline V gene has CDR1 SNHLY and CDR2 FYNNEI. CDR3 length: 14 amino acids.